The 7 T cell receptor beta chains below all came from one sample that was sequenced in a study of control samples from healthy donors and cancer patients. TCRdb's table, derived via immunoSEQ multiplex PCR, lists solely in-frame clones and lacks some. The table shows more than 85,000 clones, with about 83% occurring only once. The sample consisted of blood. The receptors stem from a woman in her fifties or sixties in good health.

This clone turned up a few times. The CDR3 DNA sequence: TGTGCCAGCAGCTTAGGTGGCGGGAACACTGAAGCTTTCTTT. As protein: CASSLGGGNTEAFF. The chain carries TRBV7-3 and TRBJ1-1, with no clear D. This CDR3 has 14 amino acids. The germline gives CDR1 SGHTA, CDR2 FQGTGA. Trimming took 2 bases from V and 1 from J, leaving 8 bases between them.

The chain has TRBV7-2 and TRBJ1-6; TRBD1 matches at 10 bases. Germline V gene lookup returns CDR1 SGHTA and CDR2 FQGNSA. The V and J ends lost 1 base and 11 bases, in that order; junction bases with no gene match: 11. This CDR3 has 17 residues. Here the CDR3 reads CASSLGDRGSIVTPLHF. CDR3 sequence (DNA): TGTGCCAGCAGCTTAGGGGACAGGGGAAGTATTGTTACACCCCTCCACTTT.

V usage is TRBV6-5 and J usage is TRBJ2-3, with D possibly TRBD1 on 5 matching bases. This CDR3 contains 11 residues. The V gene's germline CDR1 is MNHEY and CDR2 SVGAGI. With 2 bases removed from V and 13 bases from J, the gap between germline ends came to 10 bases. CDR3: CASSYPPREYF. The DNA for the CDR3 is TGTGCCAGCAGTTACCCCCCCAGGGAGTATTTT.

The chain joins TRBV30 to TRBJ1-5; TRBD1 might be the D (6 bases). V dropped 2 bases and J dropped 5 bases, with 13 bases sitting between them. Per the germline V gene, CDR1 is GTSNPN and CDR2 is SVGIG (reference sequence). The CDR3 loop spans 14 amino acids. The CDR3 DNA reads as TGTGCCTGGAGTCCCATGGGGGGCGATCAGCCCCAGCATTTT. Protein sequence: CAWSPMGGDQPQHF.

The rearrangement uses TRBV27 and TRBJ2-2; TRBD2 aligns across 15 bases. V lost 5 bases, J lost 4 bases, and 5 bases stayed unmatched. The CDR3 extends over 17 amino acids. Germline CDR1 and CDR2: MNHEY and SMNVEV (reference sequence). CDR3 sequence (DNA): TGTGCCAGCAGTAAAGGACTAGCGGGGGGGAGCACCGGGGAGCTGTTTTTT. This translates into CASSKGLAGGSTGELFF.

The V call is TRBV5-8, the J call TRBJ2-3; D is unclear. This CDR3 contains 16 residues. V lost 2 bases to trimming and J lost 2 bases, with 15 bases between them. Per the germline V gene, CDR1 is SGHTS and CDR2 is YDEGEE. CDR3 region: CASSFPSLTYTDTQYF. The CDR3 DNA is TGTGCCAGCAGCTTCCCAAGCTTAACCTACACAGATACGCAGTATTTT.

The chain links TRBV21-1 to TRBJ2-7; the table's D gene call, TRBD1, was not cross checked with the DNA. TRBV21-1 is deemed a pseudogene. The CDR3 spans 14 residues. The CDR3, as DNA: TGTGCCAGCAGCCTAGGGACAGTCCTTGACGAGCAGTACTTC. Its translation is CASSLGTVLDEQYF.